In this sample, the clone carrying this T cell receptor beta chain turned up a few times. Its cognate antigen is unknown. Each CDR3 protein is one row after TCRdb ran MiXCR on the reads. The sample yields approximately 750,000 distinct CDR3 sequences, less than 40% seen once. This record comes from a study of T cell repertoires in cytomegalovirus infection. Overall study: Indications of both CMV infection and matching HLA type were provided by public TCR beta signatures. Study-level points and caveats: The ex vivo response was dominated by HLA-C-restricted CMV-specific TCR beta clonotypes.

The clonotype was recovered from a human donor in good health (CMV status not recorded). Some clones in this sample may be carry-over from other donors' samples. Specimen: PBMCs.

The CDR3 bases are TGTGCCAGCAGCCTCCGGCCTTGGAGCTCCTACGAGCAGTACTTC. Translated: CASSLRPWSSYEQYF. J is TRBJ2-7 and V is TRBV7-2; no clear D. CDR1 and CDR2 (germline): SGHTA, FQGNSA. The CDR3 loop spans 15 amino acids. Trimming took 5 bases from V and 0 from J, leaving 14 bases between them.